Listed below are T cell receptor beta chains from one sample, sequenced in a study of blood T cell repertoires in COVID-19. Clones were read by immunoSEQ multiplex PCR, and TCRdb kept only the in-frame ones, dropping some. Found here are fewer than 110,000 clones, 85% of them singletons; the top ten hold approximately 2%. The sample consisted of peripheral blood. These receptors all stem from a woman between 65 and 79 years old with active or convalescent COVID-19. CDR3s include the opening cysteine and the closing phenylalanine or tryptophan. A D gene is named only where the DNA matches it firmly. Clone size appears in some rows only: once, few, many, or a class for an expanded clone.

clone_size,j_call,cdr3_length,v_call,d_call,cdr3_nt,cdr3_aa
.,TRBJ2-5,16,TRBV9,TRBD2,TGTGCCAGCAGCGAGACTAGCGGGGGGCTCCGGGAGACCCAGTACTTC,CASSETSGGLRETQYF
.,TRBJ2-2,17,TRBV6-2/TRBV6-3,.,TGTGCCAGCAGTTACACAATCAGGGGTCGGAACACCGGGGAGCTGTTTTTT,CASSYTIRGRNTGELFF
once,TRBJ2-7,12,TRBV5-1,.,TGCGCCAGCAGCTCGCAGGGGGGCGAGCAGTACTTC,CASSSQGGEQYF
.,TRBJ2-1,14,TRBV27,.,TGTGCCAGCAGTTCAGATAACAGGGTCAATGAGCAGTTCTTC,CASSSDNRVNEQFF
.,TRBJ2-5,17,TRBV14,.,TGTGCCAGCAGTAGCCGGAGGCTAGCGCTCTCTATCGAGACCCAGTACTTC,CASSSRRLALSIETQYF
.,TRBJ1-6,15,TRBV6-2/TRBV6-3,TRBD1,TGTGCCAGCAGTTACCGAGGACAGGGAATTTCACCCCTCCACTTT,CASSYRGQGISPLHF
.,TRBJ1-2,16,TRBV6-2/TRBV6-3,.,TGTGCCAGCAGTTACTCGAGGCCGGGGTCCCTCGGTGGCTACACCTTC,CASSYSRPGSLGGYTF
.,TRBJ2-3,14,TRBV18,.,TGTGCCAGCTCACGGGGACTTGACGCAGATACGCAGTATTTT,CASSRGLDADTQYF
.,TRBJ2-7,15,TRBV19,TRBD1,TGTGCCAGTAGCACAGGACAGGGGAAGGCCTACGAGCAGTACTTC,CASSTGQGKAYEQYF
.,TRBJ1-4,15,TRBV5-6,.,TGTGCCAGCAGCTTGGAGGGGCAATTAACGGAAAAACTGTTTTTT,CASSLEGQLTEKLFF
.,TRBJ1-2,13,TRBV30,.,TGTGCCTGGAGTCTGGCCGGGACTTATGGCTACACCTTC,CAWSLAGTYGYTF
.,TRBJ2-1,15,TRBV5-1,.,TGCGCCAGCAGCTTGGTGGCAGGGTTATACAATGAGCAGTTCTTC,CASSLVAGLYNEQFF
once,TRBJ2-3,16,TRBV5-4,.,TGTGCCAGCAGCTCCGACACAGGACACCGCACAGATACGCAGTATTTT,CASSSDTGHRTDTQYF
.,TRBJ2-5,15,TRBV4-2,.,TGTGCCAGCAGCCAAGGAGGGTCTATGCAAGAGACCCAGTACTTC,CASSQGGSMQETQYF
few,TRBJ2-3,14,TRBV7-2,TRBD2,TGTGCCAGCAGCCTGGGACTAGCTCCAGATACGCAGTATTTT,CASSLGLAPDTQYF
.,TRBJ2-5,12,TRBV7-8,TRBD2,TGTGCCAGCGGCGGGAGTGGCGAGACCCAGTACTTC,CASGGSGETQYF
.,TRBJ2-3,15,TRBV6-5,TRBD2,TGTGCCAGCAGTTTGACTAGCGGGGGCCCAGATACGCAGTATTTT,CASSLTSGGPDTQYF
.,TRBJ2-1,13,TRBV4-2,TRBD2,TGTGCCAGCAGTCCTAGCGGGGTGGGTGAGCAGTTCTTC,CASSPSGVGEQFF
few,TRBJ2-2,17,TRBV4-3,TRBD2,TGCGCCAGCAGCCGCAAGCTCAGCGGGAGTGGAACCGGGGAGCTGTTTTTT,CASSRKLSGSGTGELFF
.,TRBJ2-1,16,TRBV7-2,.,TGTGCCAGCAGCTCGGACTTCTCTAGCTCCTACAATGAGCAGTTCTTC,CASSSDFSSSYNEQFF
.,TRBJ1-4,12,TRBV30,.,TGTGCGTTTCGGATCGGGGATAGAAAACTGTTTTTT,CAFRIGDRKLFF
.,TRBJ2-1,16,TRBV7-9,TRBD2,TGTGCCAGCAGCCTAGCGACTAGCGTACGTTACAATGAGCAGTTCTTC,CASSLATSVRYNEQFF
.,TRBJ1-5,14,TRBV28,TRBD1,TGTGCCAGCACCAGGACAGGGGGGTATCAGCCCCAGCATTTT,CASTRTGGYQPQHF
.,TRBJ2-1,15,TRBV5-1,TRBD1,TGCGCCAGCAGCTTGACAGGGGGGACCTACAATGAGCAGTTCTTC,CASSLTGGTYNEQFF
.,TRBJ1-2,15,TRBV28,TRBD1,TGTGCCAGCAGCCAATCTGGACAGGGGGGCCATACGAACACCTTC,CASSQSGQGGHTNTF
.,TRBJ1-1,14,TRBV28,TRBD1,TGTGCCAGCAGTTTCCCCGACAGGGTCACTGAAGCTTTCTTT,CASSFPDRVTEAFF
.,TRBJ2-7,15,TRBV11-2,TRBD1,TGTGCCAGCAGCACAGCCGGACAGGGCTACTACGAGCAGTACTTC,CASSTAGQGYYEQYF
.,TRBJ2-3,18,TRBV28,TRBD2,TGTGCCAGCAGTACATTGCGGGGGGGACTAGCGGTTATCCCAATAGGGTATTTT,CASSTLRGGLAVIPIGYF
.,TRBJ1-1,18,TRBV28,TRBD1,TGTGCCAGCAGTTTACATATGGGGGACAGGGATCGGAACACTGAAGCTTTCTTT,CASSLHMGDRDRNTEAFF
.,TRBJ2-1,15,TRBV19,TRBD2,TGTGCCAGTAGTTCCGGGGGGGGAATTAGAAATGAGCAGTTCTTC,CASSSGGGIRNEQFF
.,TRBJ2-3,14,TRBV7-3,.,TGTGCCAGCAGCTTAACGGGCTCGACAGATACGCAGTATTTT,CASSLTGSTDTQYF
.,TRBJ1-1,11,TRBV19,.,TGTGCCAGTAGGCTAGACCTTGAAGCTTTCTTT,CASRLDLEAFF
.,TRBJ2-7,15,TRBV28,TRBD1,TGTGCCAGCAGCCCCTCGGGACAGGGGGAATACGAGCAGTACTTC,CASSPSGQGEYEQYF
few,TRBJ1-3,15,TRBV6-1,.,TGTGCCAGCAGTGAGGGGACATTCTCTGGAAACACCATATATTTT,CASSEGTFSGNTIYF
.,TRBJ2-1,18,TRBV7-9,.,TGTGCCAGCAGCTTAGTTTGGGGGGACGGAAATCCTCACAATGAGCAGTTCTTC,CASSLVWGDGNPHNEQFF
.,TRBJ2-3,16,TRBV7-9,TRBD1,TGTGCCAGCAGCTCGAGGGGACAGGGAACCACAGATACGCAGTATTTT,CASSSRGQGTTDTQYF
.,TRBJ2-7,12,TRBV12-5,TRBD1,TGTGCTACAACAGGGGAGCTTGGCGAGCAGTACTTC,CATTGELGEQYF
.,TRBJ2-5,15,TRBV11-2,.,TGTGCCAGCAGCAACACCGGGGGAGGAGGTACGGCCCAGTACTTC,CASSNTGGGGTAQYF